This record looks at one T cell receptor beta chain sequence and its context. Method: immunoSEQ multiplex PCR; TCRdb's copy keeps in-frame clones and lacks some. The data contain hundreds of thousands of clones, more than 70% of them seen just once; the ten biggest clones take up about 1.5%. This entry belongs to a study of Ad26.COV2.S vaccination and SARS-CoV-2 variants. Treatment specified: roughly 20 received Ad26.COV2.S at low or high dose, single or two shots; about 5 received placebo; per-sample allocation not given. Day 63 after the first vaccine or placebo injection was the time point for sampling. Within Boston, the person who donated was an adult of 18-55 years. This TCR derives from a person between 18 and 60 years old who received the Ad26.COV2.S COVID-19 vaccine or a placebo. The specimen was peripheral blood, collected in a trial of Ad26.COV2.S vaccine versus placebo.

The CDR3 sequence is CASNWASSYEQYF. The CDR3 nucleotides are TGTGCCAGCAACTGGGCCAGCTCCTACGAGCAGTACTTC. This chain links TRBV6-1 with TRBJ2-7, with no clear D. V lost 7 bases and J 0 bases, leaving 10 bases between the germline ends. CDR3 length: 13 residues. CDR1 is MNHNS and CDR2 is SASEGT in the germline V gene.